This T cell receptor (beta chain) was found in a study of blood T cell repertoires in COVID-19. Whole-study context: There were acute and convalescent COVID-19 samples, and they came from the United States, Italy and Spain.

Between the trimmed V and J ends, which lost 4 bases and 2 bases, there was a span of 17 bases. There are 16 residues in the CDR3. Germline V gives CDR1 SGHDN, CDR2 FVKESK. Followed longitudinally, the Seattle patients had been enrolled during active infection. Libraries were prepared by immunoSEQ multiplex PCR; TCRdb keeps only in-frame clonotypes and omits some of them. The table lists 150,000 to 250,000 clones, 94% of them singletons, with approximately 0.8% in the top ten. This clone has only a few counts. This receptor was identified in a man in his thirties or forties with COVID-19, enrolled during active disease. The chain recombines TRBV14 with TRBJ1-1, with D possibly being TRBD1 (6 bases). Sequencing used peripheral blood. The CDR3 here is CASSPRLTGYNTEAFF. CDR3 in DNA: TGTGCCAGCAGCCCCCGCTTGACAGGCTACAACACTGAAGCTTTCTTT.